This T cell receptor (beta chain) is drawn from a study of OX40 agonist ivuxolimab in advanced cancers. Study-level points and caveats: Partial responders at 0.1-3.0 mg/kg showed near-lowest clonal expansion. Undetermined was the antigen specificity of the expanded peripheral T cells.

As regards this clone: Its antigen is unknown.

TCRdb's copy holds only in-frame clones and misses some; the assay was immunoSEQ multiplex PCR. Of about 90,000 clones listed, around 89% are singletons. Samples of blood were obtained at baseline, on cycle 4 day 1, and on cycle 7 day 1. This CDR3 comprises 13 residues. CDR1 is SGDLS, CDR2 YYNGEE, per germline. V lost 0 bases and J lost 7, with 9 bases in between. The sequencing here drew on CD4+ or CD8+ T cells sorted from blood, taken in a trial of the OX40 agonist ivuxolimab. The rearrangement joins TRBV9 to TRBJ2-3, with D unclear. This clonotype was sampled from an adult with an advanced solid tumor such as melanoma, head and neck, liver or kidney cancer. DNA for the CDR3: TGTGCCAGCAGCGTAGCAGGTGGAAATACGCAGTATTTT. It yields the protein CASSVAGGNTQYF.